This TCR beta chain emerged from a study of Ad26.COV2.S vaccination and SARS-CoV-2 variants. Study as a whole: Recipients of Ad26.COV2.S got it intramuscularly, once or twice 56 days apart.

With 0 bases clipped from V and 3 bases from J, the junction kept 2 bases outside the gene matches. The germline V gene encodes CDR1 LNHNV and CDR2 YYDKDF (reference sequence). This CDR3 comprises 14 residues. Method: immunoSEQ multiplex PCR; TCRdb's copy keeps in-frame clones and lacks some. Counted here are around 400,000 clones, 80% to 95% occurring once; the ten biggest clones make up 10% to 15%. Whole-study findings and limits: After vaccination, substantial breadth of spike-specific CD8+ and CD4+ responses was reported. Similar non-spike TCR breadth was seen in vaccine and placebo recipients.

A note on this clone: What it binds is not known.

The treatment here: over 15 received Ad26.COV2.S at low or high dose, single or two shots; about five received placebo; per-sample allocation not given. Day 63 after the first vaccine or placebo injection was the time point for sampling. The vaccine delivered Wuhan-strain SARS-CoV-2 spike through an Ad26 vector. The chain carries TRBV15 and TRBJ2-7; 7 nucleotides match TRBD2. The material was peripheral blood, obtained in a trial of Ad26.COV2.S vaccine versus placebo. The TCR originated in a person between 18 and 65 years old who received the Ad26.COV2.S COVID-19 vaccine or a placebo. The CDR3 nucleotides are TGTGCCACCAGCAGAGAAGGCGGGAGCTACGAGCAGTACTTC. This encodes CATSREGGSYEQYF.